This passage covers 9 T cell receptor beta chains from one sample sequenced in a study of HIV-infected children after antiretroviral therapy interruption. RNA-based 3' RACE libraries used unique molecular identifiers. TCRdb reanalysed the 3' RACE reads using MiXCR and keeps one entry per CDR3 protein. The sample includes some 15,000 distinct CDR3 sequences, 3% to 3.5% of them seen just once. Treatment reported: PENTA 11 planned treatment interruption arm or continuous ART arm. Source: CD45RA+ CD4+ T cells from PBMCs, taken from a donor given antiretroviral therapy, either interrupted or continuous. Subset of the sample: naive CD4+ CD45RA+ CD45RO- T cells. These receptors were obtained from a child between 2 and 17 years old with HIV.

This clonotype was observed at least ten times. V gene TRBV4-1 combines with J gene TRBJ1-2; 7 bases are a match to TRBD1. V dropped 0 bases and J dropped 8; count of bases not matched to a gene: 6. This CDR3 has 14 residues. Germline CDR1 is MGHRA and CDR2 is YSYEKL. Here the CDR3 DNA reads TGCGCCAGCAGCCAAGATCTAGGGACAGCCGGCTACACCTTC. It encodes CASSQDLGTAGYTF.

This clonotype was observed at least ten times. This chain connects TRBV6-6 to TRBJ1-6; tentatively, D is TRBD1 (6 bases). The germline V and J ends were trimmed by 6 bases and 7 bases, with 16 bases remaining between them. Germline V gives CDR1 MNHNY, CDR2 SVGAGI (reference sequence). The CDR3 consists of 15 residues. The CDR3 DNA is TGTGCCAGCAGCCGAGGGGGGGGGCCGAATTCACCCCTCCACTTT. It codes for CASSRGGGPNSPLHF.

This clonotype was detected a few times. One end of the junction fails to match germline, which may point to a read error. V is TRBV29-1 and J is TRBJ2-4; the match to TRBD1 covers 7 bases. This CDR3 has 12 amino acids. Germline-derived CDR1 and CDR2 are SQVTM and ANQGSEA. CDR3 DNA: TGTGGTGCTAGGGGGCAACAAAACACCTTGTACTTT. It encodes CGARGQQNTLYF.

This clonotype was seen ten or more times. The rearrangement uses TRBV6-1 and TRBJ2-6; D not certain. Germline-derived CDR1 and CDR2 are MNHNS and SASEGT. The CDR3 has 12 amino acids. Trimming cost V 6 bases and J 0 bases, with 0 bases left between them. CDR3 nucleotides: TGTGCCAGCAGCTCTGGGGCCAACGTCCTGACTTTC. As protein: CASSSGANVLTF.

The rearrangement joins TRBV27 to TRBJ2-7; no clear D gene. CDR3 size: 13 residues. V lost 5 bases and J lost 6, with 14 bases in between. The germline V gene encodes CDR1 MNHEY and CDR2 SMNVEV (reference sequence). CDR3 in DNA: TGTGCCAGCAGTGTTACCCACGCCTCCGAGCAGTACTTC. Translated, it gives CASSVTHASEQYF.

There are many counts of this clonotype. This chain connects TRBV29-1 to TRBJ2-7; 10 bases are a match to TRBD1. Germline lookup yields CDR1 SQVTM and CDR2 ANQGSEA. CDR3 length equals 13 residues. Trimming took 6 bases from V and 4 from J; bases not matched to a gene: 6. CDR3 residues: CSVGTGVIYEQYF. CDR3 bases: TGCAGCGTGGGGACAGGGGTTATATACGAGCAGTACTTC.

Only a few counts were recorded for this clonotype. V is TRBV12-3 or TRBV12-4 and J is TRBJ2-7; tentative D call: TRBD2 (5 bases). CDR3 length: 13 amino acids. Trimming stripped 3 bases from V and 6 bases from J, with 12 bases between. CDR3 nucleotide sequence: TGTGCCAGCAGTTTTCCGGTCGGAGGCGAGCAGTACTTC. The encoded protein is CASSFPVGGEQYF.

This clonotype was found many times. The chain has TRBV6-8 and TRBJ2-7, with a weak D call TRBD2 (5 bases). Germline loops: CDR1 MNHGY, CDR2 SAAAGT. Trimming pared 2 bases from V and 5 bases from J, leaving 13 bases between. CDR3 length: 14 amino acids. CDR3 protein: CASSYPCWGDEQYF. As DNA, the CDR3 is TGTGCCAGCAGTTACCCTTGTTGGGGAGACGAGCAGTACTTC.

This clonotype has at least ten counts. V gene TRBV7-2 combines with J gene TRBJ2-7, with D possibly TRBD2 on 7 matching bases. Trimming took off 3 bases at V and 3 bases at J, with 12 bases between the two ends. There are 14 residues in the CDR3. Germline CDR1 and CDR2: SGHTA and FQGNSA. This CDR3 reads CASSFLGGGYEQYF. The DNA for the CDR3 is TGTGCCAGCAGCTTCCTGGGAGGGGGCTACGAGCAGTACTTC.